This paragraph covers one TCR beta chain sequence. The antigen this receptor binds is unknown. One base away there is no much larger clone; base qualities are not given. The Qiagen DNeasy Blood and Tissue Kit was used to extract total genomic DNA from the purified CD4+ T cells. Using immunoSEQ immunosequencing protocols, the TCRbeta CDR3 region, as defined by IMGT, was amplified and sequenced. Under the source paper's analysis protocol: Preprocessing of raw sequence data for PCR and sequencing error correction was performed by the immunoSEQ service. After being loaded into the immunoSEQ Analyzer, the data underwent further analysis with VDJtools v1.0.7. The paired Wilcoxon signed-rank test was used to test differences between patients and controls. TCRdb carries this immuneACCESS record with in-frame sequences only. Its versions omit some clonotypes, under half of them owing to an unresolved V gene in the studies checked, with the rest unexplained. V and J calls plus clone size are reproduced from that table; the DNA served to infer D and trimming. This sample comprises over 20,000 clones, 87% of them detected only once. The leading ten clones occupy 4.5% to 6% of the sample.

The source of the sample is a study of untreated major depressive disorder (dated by TCRdb to about 2018). With regard to the full study: In this cross-sectional case-control comparison, antidepressant-free major depressive disorder patients and individually matched non-depressed controls were compared on T cell phenotype and TCR repertoire. The sequencing was a follow-up to the differences in Vbeta 5.1, Vbeta 11 and Vbeta 22 usage that flow cytometry had picked up across the whole cohort. Results the study describes overall, beyond this receptor: In the sequencing data, TRBV25-01 and TRBV02-01 usage matched the flow-cytometry pattern without reaching statistical significance. In every sequenced subject, all of the top five TRBV05-01 clones were private clones. For the sequencing comparisons, one-tailed planned tests were applied to only three Vbeta families that had been selected in advance. A comparatively small study sample was produced by the strict matching and exclusion criteria, and the generalizability of findings was thereby limited. Sequencing confirmed higher TRBV05-01 (Vbeta 5.1) usage among CD4+ T cells of depressed patients than controls, with p = 0.040 in a one-tailed test.

Each depressed patient was pairwise matched to a non-depressed control for sex, age, current smoking status and body mass index. Every participant in the study was of European descent. No current or lifetime mood disorder was present in controls, and Quick Inventory of Depressive Symptoms-Self Report scores of 5 or less were recorded for controls. Major medical conditions, Axis I/II comorbidities, regular medication or illicit drug use, and drinking over 100 g alcohol a week were all grounds for excluding any participant. Approximately 29 ml of peripheral blood was collected into EDTA tubes from each participant. Magnetic negative selection with the BD IMag Human CD4 T Lymphocyte Enrichment Set was used to purify CD4+ T cells from thawed PBMCs. Flow cytometry confirmed that the CD4+ enrichment method typically gave around 96% purity. A subgroup of five case-control pairs, chosen blind to the chemokine receptor expression and flow-cytometric repertoire skewing results, underwent TCRbeta sequencing. All blood samples were drawn in the morning at 8:00 a.m., and PBMCs were separated by Ficoll-Hypaque gradient centrifugation. Until being assayed, PBMCs were kept in liquid nitrogen after cryopreservation by gradual cooling to -80 degrees C.

V loses 4 bases, J loses 0 bases, and the germline ends lie 10 bases apart. The germline V gene provides CDR1 SGHTA and CDR2 FQGTGA. Its CDR3 holds 15 amino acids, cysteine through phenylalanine. Just CDR3 DNA is preserved here, 45 bases in frame from base 1. The chain employs TRBV7-3 and TRBJ2-1; the D gene is perhaps TRBD1 or TRBD2, each of them matching over 5 bases. The sequence was obtained from a woman in her thirties in good health. Sequenced material: CD4+ T cells from PBMCs. In nucleotides, the sequence is TGTGCCAGCAGCTACGGGACGGCCTCCTACAATGAGCAGTTCTTC. Translated, it gives CASSYGTASYNEQFF.